Below, 17 T cell receptor beta chains from the same sample are listed, as sequenced in a study of CD8 T cells in ankylosing spondylitis. One entry per CDR3 protein results from TCRdb running MiXCR on the 5' RACE reads. The table has around 220,000 distinct CDR3 sequences, 8% to 11% seen once. Sequencing was done on a sample of blood, either unsorted or a sorted T cell fraction (not recorded which). The receptors were sampled from a male donor with ankylosing spondylitis or in good health (not recorded which).

This clonotype was counted between two and nine times. CDR3 nucleotide sequence: TGTGCCTGGAGTAGGGAGTCCTCCTACGAGCAGTACTTC. Translating gives CAWSRESSYEQYF. The chain links TRBV30 to TRBJ2-7; D might be TRBD2 (5 bases). This CDR3 is built from 13 residues. Germline V gene sequence: CDR1 GTSNPN, CDR2 SVGIG (reference sequence). The V end was cut by 2 bases, the J end by 0 bases, with 8 bases between.

At least ten counts were recorded for this clonotype. The genes are TRBV24-1 and TRBJ2-5, with no clear D. CDR3 length equals 13 residues. V gave up 2 bases and J gave up 4 bases, with 7 bases separating them. Germline assignment: CDR1 KGHDR and CDR2 SFDVKD. For the CDR3, the DNA is TGTGCCACCAGTGATTCTATTTCAGAGACCCAGTACTTC. Translation gives CATSDSISETQYF.

This clonotype has at least ten counts. The rearrangement uses TRBV5-1 and TRBJ2-5, with D maybe TRBD2 (5 bases). The CDR3 consists of 16 residues. With 3 bases removed from V and 2 bases from J, the gap between germline ends came to 17 bases. Germline CDR1 SGHRS, CDR2 YFSETQ. This chain's CDR3 is CASSWAGLTSQETQYF. DNA of the CDR3: TGCGCCAGCAGCTGGGCGGGTCTCACCTCACAAGAGACCCAGTACTTC.

This clonotype was seen only a few times. The J gene is TRBJ2-2, the V gene TRBV5-5, with a weak D call TRBD2 (5 bases). The CDR3 runs 16 residues. Germline V gene lookup returns CDR1 SGHKS and CDR2 YYEKEE (reference sequence). V dropped 7 bases and J dropped 2 bases, with 18 bases sitting between them. The CDR3, as DNA: TGTGCCAGCTCCACTGGGCTAGCTGAAAACACCGGGGAGCTGTTTTTT. Translating gives CASSTGLAENTGELFF.

This clonotype came up many times. CDR3 sequence: CASSLGGLRSRPTEAFF. The DNA for the CDR3 is TGTGCCAGCAGTTTAGGGGGGCTACGGAGTAGGCCGACTGAAGCTTTCTTT. This sequence joins TRBV27 and TRBJ1-1; a possible D gene is TRBD1 (6 bases). Between the trimmed V and J ends, which lost 2 bases and 5 bases, there was a span of 21 bases. CDR1 is MNHEY, CDR2 SMNVEV, per germline (reference sequence). The CDR3 totals 17 residues.

In the case of this clonotype: The junction does not match germline at one end; this may be a read error. The chain uses TRBV7-3 and TRBJ2-5; the D is unclear. The CDR3 is made up of 13 amino acids. Germline V gene sequence: CDR1 SGHTA, CDR2 FQGTGA. CDR3 coding DNA: TGTGCCAGCAGCTTACTGTACCAACAGACCCAGTACTTC. It is translated as CASSLLYQQTQYF.

The chain links TRBV11-2 to TRBJ1-1; 7 nucleotides line up with TRBD1. This CDR3 is built from 12 residues. The junction had 7 bases not matched to a gene; V was cut back by 4 bases and J by 11 bases. CDR1 and CDR2 (germline): SGHAT, FQNNGV. The CDR3 bases are TGTGCCAGCAGCTCTGACAGGGTGAAGGCTTTCTTT. It encodes CASSSDRVKAFF.

This clonotype showed up many times. The CDR3 is CSVRQGTTDTQYF. CDR3 bases: TGCAGCGTTAGGCAGGGCACCACAGATACGCAGTATTTT. This chain links TRBV29-1 with TRBJ2-3; perhaps TRBD1 as D (5 bases). The CDR3 consists of 13 residues. V shed 5 bases and J shed 2 bases, with 11 bases lying between them. The V gene's germline CDR1 is SQVTM and CDR2 ANQGSEA.

In its sample, this clonotype was seen many times. The genes are TRBV18 and TRBJ1-3; the D is unclear. Germline V gene sequence: CDR1 KGHSH, CDR2 LQKENI. Trimming removed 3 bases at V and 0 bases at J, with 12 bases between. CDR3 size: 16 residues. CDR3 in amino acids: CASSPSPANSGNTIYF. In nucleotides, the CDR3 is TGTGCCAGCTCACCGTCACCAGCCAACTCTGGAAACACCATATATTTT.

This chain links TRBV5-8 with TRBJ1-2; no clear D. This CDR3 contains 14 residues. Trimming removed 7 bases at V and 3 bases at J, with 16 bases between. Per the germline V gene, CDR1 is SGHTS and CDR2 is YDEGEE. The CDR3 loop is CASLFLRVDYGYTF. The DNA of the CDR3 is TGTGCCAGCCTCTTCCTACGGGTCGACTATGGCTACACCTTC.

This clonotype was observed many times. V usage is TRBV24-1 and J usage is TRBJ2-2; no firm D call. CDR1 and CDR2 (germline): KGHDR, SFDVKD. The V end lost 9 bases, the J end lost 4 bases, and 8 bases lay between the germline ends. The CDR3 runs to 12 residues. The CDR3 sequence: CATGSITGELFF. The CDR3 nucleotides are TGTGCCACCGGGTCGATCACCGGGGAGCTGTTTTTT.

This clonotype has just a few counts. This chain joins TRBV4-2 and TRBJ2-1, with a possible D match to TRBD1 (5 bases). There are 14 residues in the CDR3. Trimming removed 1 base at V and 2 bases at J, with 6 bases between. Germline V gene lookup returns CDR1 LGHNA and CDR2 YNFKEQ. The CDR3 DNA reads TGTGCCAGCAGCCAAGCGGACACCTACAATGAGCAGTTCTTC. Translating it yields CASSQADTYNEQFF.

The chain is built from TRBV29-1 and TRBJ2-2, with D unresolved. The V end was cut by 6 bases, the J end by 4 bases, with 6 bases between. This CDR3 contains 11 residues. Per germline, CDR1 SQVTM and CDR2 ANQGSEA. The CDR3 region is CSVSTTGELFF. CDR3 nucleotides: TGCAGCGTCTCAACCACCGGGGAGCTGTTTTTT.

This clonotype occurred many times. The chain recombines TRBV5-1 with TRBJ1-1, with 9 bases lining up with TRBD1. Germline assignment: CDR1 SGHRS and CDR2 YFSETQ. This CDR3 contains 12 residues. V was pared by 9 bases and J by 6 bases, with 6 bases of the junction left unmatched. The DNA for the CDR3 is TGCGCCACCAGGACAGGGGACGCTGAAGCTTTCTTT. As protein: CATRTGDAEAFF.

Ten or more counts support this clonotype. The chain uses TRBV5-1 and TRBJ2-1; 7 positions agree with TRBD2. The CDR3 is made up of 16 amino acids. J lost 5 bases, V lost 0 bases, and 8 bases had no gene match. Per germline, CDR1 SGHRS and CDR2 YFSETQ. The CDR3 nucleotides are TGCGCCAGCAGCTTGGAGGGGTCTAGCGGAAACAATGAGCAGTTCTTC. It encodes CASSLEGSSGNNEQFF.

This clonotype was detected ten times or more. The chain links TRBV7-3 to TRBJ2-2; D gene uncertain. Trimming removed 6 bases at V and 6 bases at J, with 14 bases between. Germline CDR1 is SGHTA and CDR2 is FQGTGA. The CDR3 contains 14 residues. The CDR3, as DNA: TGTGCCAGCAGAACGGACGGGTCGTCCGGGGAGCTGTTTTTT. This encodes CASRTDGSSGELFF.

This clonotype turned up a few times. The chain is built from TRBV7-2 and TRBJ2-2, with D perhaps matching TRBD2 (5 bases). The CDR3 spans 17 residues. V dropped 2 bases and J dropped 0 bases, with 13 bases sitting between them. Germline-derived CDR1 and CDR2 are SGHTA and FQGNSA. The DNA for the CDR3 is TGTGCCAGCAGCTTACGGTCAGGACTCGCGAACACCGGGGAGCTGTTTTTT. It is translated as CASSLRSGLANTGELFF.